One sample yielded the 31 T cell receptor beta chains listed below, sequenced in a study of T cells in localized non-small cell lung cancer. Clones were sequenced by immunoSEQ multiplex PCR, and TCRdb holds only the in-frame ones, with some missing. Of 30,000 to 40,000 clones in the sample, roughly 88% were seen once. Sequenced here: peripheral blood mononuclear cells, sampled before any cancer treatment. Receptor source: a male donor at least 60 years old with stage II lung adenocarcinoma.

This clone was counted once. This chain links TRBV4-2 with TRBJ2-3; 15 bases match TRBD2. The CDR3 totals 16 residues. Unmatched junction bases numbered 1, after V lost 0 bases and J lost 6 bases. Germline lookup yields CDR1 LGHNA and CDR2 YNFKEQ. CDR3 residues: CASSQDGTSGRDTQYF. The CDR3 DNA reads as TGTGCCAGCAGCCAAGATGGGACTAGCGGGAGGGATACGCAGTATTTT.

The chain recombines TRBV14 with TRBJ2-1; TRBD2 aligns across 7 bases. The CDR3 covers 16 residues. The V segment lost 4 bases and the J segment 3 bases; nucleotides outside the gene matches: 9. Germline CDR1 reads SGHDN; CDR2 reads FVKESK. CDR3 DNA: TGTGCCAGCAGCCTAAGGTGGACTAGTCGCTACAATGAGCAGTTCTTC. Its protein product is CASSLRWTSRYNEQFF.

This clone was seen a handful of times. The chain uses TRBV6-5 and TRBJ1-5; D not certain. Trimming left V 1 base short and J 1 base short, with 11 bases between. The CDR3 runs 16 residues. CDR1 MNHEY and CDR2 SVGAGI come from the germline V gene. The CDR3 here is CASSYYREESNQPQHF. The CDR3 DNA reads TGTGCCAGCAGTTACTATAGAGAGGAAAGCAATCAGCCCCAGCATTTT.

The chain joins TRBV6-5 to TRBJ2-2, with TRBD2 matching over 10 bases. CDR1 and CDR2 (germline): MNHEY, SVGAGI. This CDR3 has 15 residues. V was pared by 3 bases and J by 5 bases, with 3 bases of the junction left unmatched. The CDR3 region is CASSYRTSGTGELFF. CDR3 nucleotides: TGTGCCAGCAGTTATAGGACTAGCGGTACCGGGGAGCTGTTTTTT.

This clone was recorded a few times. The chain combines TRBV2 with TRBJ1-2; D not resolved. The CDR3 is made up of 13 amino acids. Germline-derived CDR1 and CDR2 are SNHLY and FYNNEI. Trimming took 8 bases from V and 0 from J, leaving 10 bases between them. The CDR3 loop is CASGGSSNYGYTF. In nucleotides, the CDR3 is TGTGCCAGCGGCGGGAGTTCTAACTATGGCTACACCTTC.

The sample holds one count of this clone. The chain joins TRBV7-9 to TRBJ2-4, with D hard to call. CDR3 length equals 12 residues. V was shortened by 4 bases and J by 2 bases, with 3 bases between the two germline ends. Looked up from germline, CDR1 is SEHNR and CDR2 is FQNEAQ (reference sequence). In nucleotides, the CDR3 is TGTGCCAGCAGCTATTCCAAAAACATTCAGTACTTC. Encoded protein: CASSYSKNIQYF.

This clone was recorded once. The chain joins TRBV11-3 to TRBJ2-7; 9 positions agree with TRBD1. CDR3 size: 14 residues. Germline-derived CDR1 and CDR2 are SGHNT and YENEEA. J lost 6 bases, V lost 0 bases, and 3 bases had no gene match. Here the CDR3 DNA reads TGTGCCAGCAGCTTAGAACAGGGGGCATCCGAGCAGTACTTC. Its protein product is CASSLEQGASEQYF.

This rearrangement joins TRBV7-9 to TRBJ2-3, with D hard to call. Germline-derived CDR1 and CDR2 are SEHNR and FQNEAQ (reference sequence). This CDR3 has 13 amino acids. Trimming cost V 0 bases and J 6 bases, with 7 bases left between them. The CDR3 loop is CASSLAQMDTQYF. As DNA, the CDR3 is TGTGCCAGCAGCTTAGCGCAAATGGATACGCAGTATTTT. The entire variable domain, with the rest obtained from reference TRBV7-9 and TRBJ2-3, is as follows: DTGVSQNPRHKITKRGQNVTFRCDPISEHNRLYWYRQTLGQGPEFLTYFQNEAQLEKSRLLSDRFSAERPKGSFSTLEIQRTEQGDSAMYLCASSLAQMDTQYFGPGTRLTVL.

The rearrangement uses TRBV5-5 and TRBJ1-6; 7 positions match TRBD1. There are 14 residues in the CDR3. V lost 2 bases and J lost 7; bases outside the gene matches: 3. Germline V gene lookup returns CDR1 SGHKS and CDR2 YYEKEE (reference sequence). For the CDR3, the DNA is TGTGCCAGCAGCTTCCCAGGGGGAAATTCACCCCTCCACTTT. This translates into CASSFPGGNSPLHF.

The J gene is TRBJ1-1, the V gene TRBV7-9; a possible D gene is TRBD1 (5 bases). V was cut by 6 bases and J by 1 base, with 9 bases left in between. This CDR3 has 13 residues. Germline CDR1 and CDR2: SEHNR and FQNEAQ (reference sequence). The CDR3 DNA reads as TGTGCCAGCAGGAAAGACAGGAACACTGAAGCTTTCTTT. Translated, it gives CASRKDRNTEAFF.

The chain couples TRBV18 to TRBJ2-5, with 9 bases identical to TRBD2. Per the germline V gene, CDR1 is KGHSH and CDR2 is LQKENI. The CDR3 extends over 14 amino acids. V trimming: 8 bases; J trimming: 3 bases; junction bases outside the gene matches: 7. The CDR3 loop is CASTPVAGEETQYF. The CDR3 nucleotides read TGTGCCAGCACCCCCGTAGCGGGAGAAGAGACCCAGTACTTC.

The chain uses TRBV15 and TRBJ2-7; no clear D gene. This CDR3 is 14 amino acids long. The germline CDR1 and CDR2 sequences are LNHNV and YYDKDF (reference sequence). Trimming pared 3 bases from V and 3 bases from J, leaving 12 bases between. Here the CDR3 DNA reads TGTGCCACCAGCAGCCCCCAGAAGGGCTACGAGCAGTACTTC. Translating it yields CATSSPQKGYEQYF.

V gene TRBV5-6 combines with J gene TRBJ1-1; 7 bases agree with TRBD1. With 4 bases clipped from V and 0 bases from J, the junction kept 0 bases outside the gene matches. The CDR3 sequence is 13 residues long. CDR1 and CDR2 (germline): SGHDT, YYEEEE. DNA of the CDR3: TGTGCCAGCAGCGGGACAGTGAACACTGAAGCTTTCTTT. It encodes CASSGTVNTEAFF. The entire variable domain, with the rest obtained from reference TRBV5-6 and TRBJ1-1, is as follows: DAGVTQSPTHLIKTRGQQVTLRCSPKSGHDTVSWYQQALGQGPQFIFQYYEEEERQRGNFPDRFSGHQFPNYSSELNVNALLLGDSALYLCASSGTVNTEAFFGQGTRLTVV.

The chain combines TRBV19 with TRBJ2-3; TRBD2 agrees at 7 bases. The CDR3 spans 14 residues. CDR1 is LNHDA, CDR2 SQIVND, per germline (reference sequence). After removal of 6 bases from V and 2 bases from J, the junction contained 5 bases not matched to a gene. CDR3 region: CASRPGLDTDTQYF. Written as DNA, the CDR3 is TGTGCCAGTAGACCCGGACTAGACACAGATACGCAGTATTTT.

The chain links TRBV7-8 to TRBJ2-2; D uncertain. With 5 bases removed from V and 3 bases from J, the gap between germline ends came to 4 bases. This CDR3 comprises 12 residues. Per the germline V gene, CDR1 is SGHVS and CDR2 is FQNEAQ. The CDR3 nucleotides read TGTGCCAGCAGCACGCACACCGGGGAGCTGTTTTTT. It codes for CASSTHTGELFF.

The chain recombines TRBV5-1 with TRBJ2-5; D may be TRBD1 (5 bases). CDR3 size: 14 residues. V shed 0 bases and J shed 2 bases, with 8 bases lying between them. CDR1 is SGHRS and CDR2 is YFSETQ in the germline V gene. The CDR3 DNA sequence: TGCGCCAGCAGCTTGGGACAGATACAAGAGACCCAGTACTTC. Translating gives CASSLGQIQETQYF.

The chain links TRBV7-9 to TRBJ1-1; D uncertain. V was cut by 5 bases and J by 2 bases, with 6 bases left in between. The CDR3 has 12 residues. CDR1 SEHNR and CDR2 FQNEAQ come from the germline V gene (reference sequence). CDR3 nucleotides: TGTGCCAGCAGCGCCATAAACACTGAAGCTTTCTTT. Translated: CASSAINTEAFF.

The V gene is TRBV19, the J gene TRBJ2-1, with D hard to call. Trimming removed 1 base at V and 5 bases at J, with 6 bases between. Looked up from germline, CDR1 is LNHDA and CDR2 is SQIVND (reference sequence). The CDR3 spans 13 residues. The DNA of the CDR3 is TGTGCCAGTAGTATAGGAGGACACAATGAGCAGTTCTTC. It yields the protein CASSIGGHNEQFF.

Details on this clone: The same CDR3 arises from other DNA sequences in this sample as well. This chain links TRBV11-2 with TRBJ1-1; TRBD1 might be the D (5 bases). Germline V CDR1 and CDR2: SGHAT, FQNNGV. V lost 3 bases to trimming and J lost 1 base, with 6 bases between them. This CDR3 contains 13 residues. The CDR3 loop reads CASSFQGNTEAFF. The CDR3 coding sequence is TGTGCCAGCAGCTTTCAGGGGAACACTGAAGCTTTCTTT.

The chain couples TRBV19 to TRBJ2-2; the D is unclear. This CDR3 region has 14 residues. Germline V gene lookup returns CDR1 LNHDA and CDR2 SQIVND (reference sequence). V gave up 1 base and J gave up 5 bases, with 8 bases separating them. CDR3 protein: CASSIVGATGELFF. The DNA for the CDR3 is TGTGCCAGTAGTATAGTTGGAGCAACCGGGGAGCTGTTTTTT.

This clone was observed a single time. The chain couples TRBV2 to TRBJ1-1; D remains ambiguous. V dropped 3 bases and J dropped 3 bases, with 11 bases sitting between them. This CDR3 region has 14 residues. Per germline, CDR1 SNHLY and CDR2 FYNNEI. CDR3 amino acids: CASSDDIGYTEAFF. DNA for the CDR3: TGTGCCAGCAGTGACGACATCGGCTACACTGAAGCTTTCTTT.

The rearrangement joins TRBV2 to TRBJ2-3; D possibly uses TRBD1 or TRBD2 (5 bases each). This CDR3 region has 16 residues. Trimming removed 1 base from V and 6 bases from J, with 17 bases in between. Per germline, CDR1 SNHLY and CDR2 FYNNEI. The CDR3 DNA is TGTGCCAGCAGTGAAGTTTCGGCAGGGAGTTTGGATACGCAGTATTTT. This translates into CASSEVSAGSLDTQYF. Drawing the rest from reference TRBV2 and TRBJ2-3, the complete variable domain is EPEVTQTPSHQVTQMGQEVILRCVPISNHLYFYWYRQILGQKVEFLVSFYNNEISEKSEIFDDQFSVERPDGSNFTLKIRSTKLEDSAMYFCASSEVSAGSLDTQYFGPGTRLTVL.

This chain connects TRBV19 to TRBJ1-1; D uncertain. This CDR3 spans 13 amino acids. The germline gives CDR1 LNHDA, CDR2 SQIVND (reference sequence). The V end lost 4 bases, the J end lost 5 bases, and 11 bases lay between the germline ends. The CDR3 DNA reads TGTGCCAGTAGTACCGGGCATGGGACTGAAGCTTTCTTT. The encoded protein is CASSTGHGTEAFF.

The V call is TRBV5-5, the J call TRBJ1-5; 8 bases map to TRBD1. V lost 5 bases to trimming and J lost 2 bases; unmatched junction nucleotides: 6. The V gene's germline CDR1 is SGHKS and CDR2 YYEKEE (reference sequence). This CDR3 region has 15 residues. The CDR3 nucleotides read TGTGCCAGCAGTTACCGGGACAGGCGCAATCAGCCCCAGCATTTT. Encoded protein: CASSYRDRRNQPQHF.

In this sample, this clone turned up once. DNA for the CDR3: TGTGCCAGCAGTTTAGGGGGACAGATCACGGGAAACACCATATATTTT. Translating it yields CASSLGGQITGNTIYF. The rearrangement links TRBV28 to TRBJ1-3; 7 bases are shared with TRBD1. The CDR3 length is 16 residues. Unmatched junction bases numbered 8, after V lost 2 bases and J lost 4 bases. Germline loops: CDR1 MDHEN, CDR2 SYDVKM.

The chain joins TRBV9 to TRBJ1-1; D unclear. The germline CDR1 and CDR2 sequences are SGDLS and YYNGEE. The CDR3 is made up of 13 amino acids. V lost 4 bases, J lost 1 base, and 8 bases lay in between. CDR3 loop: CASSLLGNTEAFF. CDR3 DNA sequence: TGTGCCAGCAGCCTCTTGGGGAACACTGAAGCTTTCTTT. Full variable domain (outside the CDR3, taken from reference TRBV9 and TRBJ1-1): DSGVTQTPKHLITATGQRVTLRCSPRSGDLSVYWYQQSLDQGLQFLIQYYNGEERAKGNILERFSAQQFPDLHSELNLSSLELGDSALYFCASSLLGNTEAFFGQGTRLTVV.

This clone was seen only a few times. The rearrangement links TRBV7-9 to TRBJ2-7, with D possibly TRBD2 on 6 matching bases. In germline, CDR1 is SEHNR, CDR2 FQNEAQ (reference sequence). The CDR3 is 12 amino acids. V was trimmed by 1 base and J by 12 bases, leaving 13 bases between them. The CDR3 nucleotides are TGTGCCAGCAGCTTAGAGGAGGGACGGTCGTACTTC. It encodes CASSLEEGRSYF. The full variable domain, its missing parts supplied by reference TRBV7-9 and TRBJ2-7, is DTGVSQNPRHKITKRGQNVTFRCDPISEHNRLYWYRQTLGQGPEFLTYFQNEAQLEKSRLLSDRFSAERPKGSFSTLEIQRTEQGDSAMYLCASSLEEGRSYFGPGTRLTVT.

The rearrangement joins TRBV5-4 to TRBJ1-1, with D possibly being TRBD1 (5 bases). This CDR3 comprises 15 residues. In germline, CDR1 is SGHNT, CDR2 YYREEE (reference sequence). Deletions cut 3 bases from V and 3 bases from J, with 15 bases between. The CDR3 spells CASSSSQGGDTEAFF. The CDR3 bases are TGTGCCAGCAGCTCCTCCCAGGGCGGGGACACTGAAGCTTTCTTT.

This chain links TRBV18 with TRBJ2-2; 7 bases are a match to TRBD2. The germline CDR1 and CDR2 sequences are KGHSH and LQKENI. The CDR3 is 13 residues long. After removal of 10 bases from V and 2 bases from J, the junction contained 4 bases not matched to a gene. The CDR3: CATGDYNTGELFF. CDR3 DNA sequence: TGTGCCACGGGGGACTACAACACCGGGGAGCTGTTTTTT.

This clone appeared once. The V gene is TRBV6-6, the J gene TRBJ1-5; no clear D gene. Per germline, CDR1 MNHNY and CDR2 SVGAGI (reference sequence). Trimming took off 7 bases at V and 0 bases at J, with 10 bases between the two ends. This CDR3 is 14 amino acids long. The CDR3: CASTLLDSNQPQHF. The CDR3 DNA follows: TGTGCCAGCACCTTACTTGATAGCAATCAGCCCCAGCATTTT.

This clone came up a few times. The chain's CDR3 is CASSLAYLEGYTF. CDR3 DNA: TGTGCCAGCAGCTTAGCCTATCTTGAGGGCTACACCTTC. The chain uses TRBV7-6 and TRBJ1-2; D not resolved. V was cut by 0 bases and J by 8 bases, with 10 bases left in between. The germline gives CDR1 SGHVS, CDR2 FNYEAQ. This CDR3 has 13 amino acids.